This T cell receptor (beta chain) is drawn from a study of T cells in Graves' hyperthyroidism and ophthalmopathy. Study-level background: Peripheral blood sampling occurred at initial diagnosis, before any treatment.

There were TCR beta CDR3 regions amplified from RNA transcripts. The TCR CDR3 was amplified in a first-round RT-PCR using the HTBI primer set. TCRdb reanalysed the multiplex PCR reads using MiXCR and keeps one entry per CDR3 protein. The sample lists about 480,000 distinct CDR3 sequences, around 22% occurring once. The V segment lost 10 bases and the J segment 2 bases; nucleotides outside the gene matches: 5. CDR1 is PRHDT, CDR2 FYEKMQ, per germline (reference sequence). The CDR3 runs 12 residues. Sequencing was performed on blood. The chain uses TRBV13 and TRBJ2-7; 7 nucleotides align to TRBD1. This TCR was sampled from a woman younger than 45 with Graves' ophthalmopathy. The CDR3 sequence: CATETGTYEQYF. In DNA, the CDR3 is TGTGCCACCGAGACAGGGACCTACGAGCAGTACTTC.